The rows below give T cell receptor beta chains drawn from one sample of a study of blood T cell repertoires in COVID-19. Using immunoSEQ multiplex PCR, the repertoire was profiled, and TCRdb retains in-frame clones only, with some absent. This sample has roughly 300,000 clones; less than 90% occur once, and the top ten carry roughly 1%. The sequencing input was PBMCs or T cells enriched from blood (not recorded which). These receptors were taken from a woman aged 25-40 years who had recovered from COVID-19. The CDR3 runs from the conserved cysteine through the conserved F or W. Fields, in order: CDR3 protein, CDR3 DNA, J gene, V gene, clone size, D gene. A D gene is named only where the DNA matches it firmly. The listing skips clone size in some rows; elsewhere it reads once, few, many or a size class.

CDR3: CASSWTGVYYGYTF; DNA: TGTGCCAGCAGTTGGACAGGGGTTTACTATGGCTACACCTTC; J: TRBJ1-2; V: TRBV6-2/TRBV6-3; size: NA; D: TRBD1
CDR3: CASSVRAGEKEAFF; DNA: TGTGCCTCCTCGGTGAGGGCAGGGGAAAAGGAAGCTTTCTTT; J: TRBJ1-1; V: TRBV30; size: NA; D: NA
CDR3: CASRKGALVGSPLHF; DNA: TGTGCCAGCAGAAAGGGGGCATTGGTCGGGTCACCCCTCCACTTT; J: TRBJ1-6; V: TRBV27; size: NA; D: TRBD1
CDR3: CASSQDQDRNYGYTF; DNA: TGCGCCAGCAGCCAAGATCAGGACAGGAACTATGGCTACACCTTC; J: TRBJ1-2; V: TRBV4-1; size: few; D: TRBD1
CDR3: CASRPTGTDGYTF; DNA: TGTGCCAGCAGGCCCACCGGGACAGATGGCTACACCTTC; J: TRBJ1-2; V: TRBV6-5; size: NA; D: TRBD1
CDR3: CASSGGTGWEKLFF; DNA: TGTGCCAGCAGCGGAGGGACAGGTTGGGAAAAACTGTTTTTT; J: TRBJ1-4; V: TRBV9; size: NA; D: TRBD1
CDR3: CSVFQGHGYTF; DNA: TGCAGCGTTTTTCAGGGCCATGGCTACACCTTC; J: TRBJ1-2; V: TRBV29-1; size: NA; D: NA
CDR3: CASSPSGTGTYEQYF; DNA: TGCGCCAGCAGCCCCTCCGGGACAGGAACCTACGAGCAGTACTTC; J: TRBJ2-7; V: TRBV4-1; size: NA; D: TRBD1
CDR3: CASSSQPTPSPYNEQFF; DNA: TGTGCCAGCAGCTCCCAACCGACACCCTCCCCTTACAATGAGCAGTTCTTC; J: TRBJ2-1; V: TRBV3-1/TRBV3-2; size: NA; D: NA
CDR3: CASSLYSAGYNSPLHF; DNA: TGTGCCAGCAGCTTATATTCGGCGGGGTATAATTCACCCCTCCACTTT; J: TRBJ1-6; V: TRBV7-2; size: NA; D: NA
CDR3: CAWSIRRLAGGEQFF; DNA: TGTGCCTGGAGTATAAGACGACTAGCGGGGGGTGAGCAGTTCTTC; J: TRBJ2-1; V: TRBV30; size: NA; D: TRBD2
CDR3: CASSQVRGYEQYF; DNA: TGCGCCAGCAGCCAAGTACGGGGGTACGAGCAGTACTTC; J: TRBJ2-7; V: TRBV4-1; size: once; D: NA
CDR3: CASSSLPGEKLFF; DNA: TGTGCCAGCAGCTCCCTCCCAGGCGAAAAACTGTTTTTT; J: TRBJ1-4; V: TRBV7-8; size: NA; D: NA
CDR3: CASSVRGAYTGELFF; DNA: TGTGCCAGTAGTGTTCGGGGGGCCTATACCGGGGAGCTGTTTTTT; J: TRBJ2-2; V: TRBV19; size: NA; D: NA
CDR3: CASNLGGIEGNTIYF; DNA: TGTGCCAGCAACCTAGGGGGAATTGAAGGAAACACCATATATTTT; J: TRBJ1-3; V: TRBV28; size: NA; D: NA
CDR3: CASSQVERPGGSGELFF; DNA: TGCGCCAGCAGCCAAGTCGAGAGACCAGGGGGCAGCGGGGAGCTGTTTTTT; J: TRBJ2-2; V: TRBV4-1; size: NA; D: TRBD1
CDR3: CASSLGLSTDTQYF; DNA: TGTGCCAGCAGTCTGGGACTCAGCACAGATACGCAGTATTTT; J: TRBJ2-3; V: TRBV27; size: NA; D: NA
CDR3: CASSLFAWDRVTYEQYF; DNA: TGTGCCAGCAGCTTATTTGCCTGGGACAGGGTGACCTACGAGCAGTACTTC; J: TRBJ2-7; V: TRBV7-8; size: NA; D: TRBD1
CDR3: CASSDRQGSNYGYTF; DNA: TGCGCCAGCAGCGACCGACAGGGGTCCAACTATGGCTACACCTTC; J: TRBJ1-2; V: TRBV5-1; size: few; D: TRBD1
CDR3: CASSRTGGGEQFF; DNA: TGTGCCAGCAGCCGAACGGGGGGGGGTGAGCAGTTCTTC; J: TRBJ2-1; V: TRBV11-2; size: NA; D: TRBD2
CDR3: CASSRRQGVDEQYF; DNA: TGTGCCAGTAGTAGGAGACAGGGGGTCGACGAGCAGTACTTC; J: TRBJ2-7; V: TRBV19; size: NA; D: TRBD1
CDR3: CASSQGQGLNYGYTF; DNA: TGTGCCAGCAGCCAAGGGCAGGGACTGAACTATGGCTACACCTTC; J: TRBJ1-2; V: TRBV14; size: NA; D: NA
CDR3: CASSKPHGTQLISYNSPLHF; DNA: TGTGCCAGCAGCAAGCCCCACGGGACACAACTAATCTCCTATAATTCACCCCTCCACTTT; J: TRBJ1-6; V: TRBV21-1; size: NA; D: NA
CDR3: CASSKTGGDNSPLHF; DNA: TGTGCCAGCAGTAAGACAGGGGGCGATAATTCACCCCTCCACTTT; J: TRBJ1-6; V: TRBV2; size: NA; D: TRBD1
CDR3: CASRGTRRSYNSPLHF; DNA: TGTGCCAGTAGAGGGACAAGGAGGTCCTATAATTCACCCCTCCACTTT; J: TRBJ1-6; V: TRBV19; size: NA; D: NA
CDR3: CASSDYRDTYGYTF; DNA: TGTGCCAGCAGTGATTACAGGGATACCTATGGCTACACCTTC; J: TRBJ1-2; V: TRBV6-1; size: NA; D: NA
CDR3: CASSLRLRTSGVSSYNEQFF; DNA: TGCGCCAGCAGCTTGCGGCTCCGGACTAGCGGGGTAAGCTCCTACAATGAGCAGTTCTTC; J: TRBJ2-1; V: TRBV5-1; size: NA; D: TRBD2
CDR3: CASTRQGGGGGNTIYF; DNA: TGTGCCAGCACCCGACAGGGTGGAGGGGGAGGAAACACCATATATTTT; J: TRBJ1-3; V: TRBV2; size: NA; D: TRBD1
CDR3: CASSPTGTDSYEQYF; DNA: TGTGCCAGCTCCCCCACCGGGACAGACTCCTACGAGCAGTACTTC; J: TRBJ2-7; V: TRBV27; size: NA; D: TRBD1
CDR3: CASNGQGSSYNEQFF; DNA: TGTGCCAGTAACGGACAGGGGAGCTCCTACAATGAGCAGTTCTTC; J: TRBJ2-1; V: TRBV19; size: NA; D: TRBD1
CDR3: CASSLGGTDTQYF; DNA: TGTGCCAGCAGCTTAGGGGGCACAGATACGCAGTATTTT; J: TRBJ2-3; V: TRBV5-5; size: few; D: NA
CDR3: CASSFGTEGSTIYF; DNA: TGTGCCAGCAGCTTTGGGACAGAAGGAAGCACCATATATTTT; J: TRBJ1-3; V: TRBV5-5; size: NA; D: TRBD1
CDR3: CASSLARASGYNEQFF; DNA: TGTGCCAGCAGCTTGGCCCGGGCTAGCGGTTACAATGAGCAGTTCTTC; J: TRBJ2-1; V: TRBV5-6; size: NA; D: TRBD2
CDR3: CASSYPQGRDTGELFF; DNA: TGTGCCAGCAGTTATCCCCAGGGCCGAGACACCGGGGAGCTGTTTTTT; J: TRBJ2-2; V: TRBV6-2/TRBV6-3; size: NA; D: NA
CDR3: CASENGRIAGTDTQYF; DNA: TGTGCCAGCGAAAACGGGCGAATAGCGGGCACAGATACGCAGTATTTT; J: TRBJ2-3; V: TRBV7-9; size: once; D: NA
CDR3: CASSPPGQGFDEQFF; DNA: TGTGCCAGCAGCCCACCGGGACAGGGATTCGATGAGCAGTTCTTC; J: TRBJ2-1; V: TRBV7-2; size: NA; D: TRBD1
CDR3: CAISGDQSRDTEAFF; DNA: TGTGCCATCAGTGGCGACCAGTCTCGGGACACTGAAGCTTTCTTT; J: TRBJ1-1; V: TRBV10-3; size: NA; D: NA
CDR3: CASSWGENRGLVDTQYF; DNA: TGTGCCAGCAGTTGGGGAGAAAACAGGGGGTTGGTAGATACGCAGTATTTT; J: TRBJ2-3; V: TRBV2; size: NA; D: TRBD1
CDR3: CATLRDRGAHYGYTF; DNA: TGTGCCACCCTCCGGGACAGGGGGGCTCACTATGGCTACACCTTC; J: TRBJ1-2; V: TRBV6-1; size: NA; D: TRBD1
CDR3: CASSLGLGSSGTLQETQYF; DNA: TGTGCCAGCAGCTTAGGTCTGGGGTCTAGCGGGACCCTCCAAGAGACCCAGTACTTC; J: TRBJ2-5; V: TRBV11-2; size: NA; D: TRBD2
CDR3: CASRERQAKLFF; DNA: TGTGCCAGCAGGGAAAGACAGGCCAAACTGTTTTTT; J: TRBJ1-4; V: TRBV28; size: NA; D: NA
CDR3: CASTEKGLGEKLFF; DNA: TGTGCCAGCACGGAGAAGGGACTTGGTGAAAAACTGTTTTTT; J: TRBJ1-4; V: TRBV28; size: NA; D: NA
CDR3: CASSLAGANTGELFF; DNA: TGTGCCAGCAGCCTAGCGGGGGCCAACACCGGGGAGCTGTTTTTT; J: TRBJ2-2; V: TRBV4-2; size: NA; D: TRBD2
CDR3: CASSLEGLTEQYF; DNA: TGTGCCAGCAGCTTAGAGGGACTTACCGAGCAGTACTTC; J: TRBJ2-7; V: TRBV7-2; size: NA; D: NA
CDR3: CASSHGQGAGYTF; DNA: TGTGCCAGCAGCCACGGACAGGGAGCGGGCTACACCTTC; J: TRBJ1-2; V: TRBV3-1/TRBV3-2; size: NA; D: TRBD1
CDR3: CASSPGRSNQPQHF; DNA: TGTGCCAGCTCACCAGGGAGAAGCAATCAGCCCCAGCATTTT; J: TRBJ1-5; V: TRBV18; size: NA; D: NA
CDR3: CASSLGLRGEGDTQYF; DNA: TGTGCCAGCAGTTTAGGGCTCCGGGGAGAGGGAGATACGCAGTATTTT; J: TRBJ2-3; V: TRBV27; size: NA; D: NA
CDR3: CASSLDRMTGNTDTQYF; DNA: TGCGCCAGCAGCTTGGACCGTATGACAGGGAACACAGATACGCAGTATTTT; J: TRBJ2-3; V: TRBV5-1; size: NA; D: TRBD1
CDR3: CATSRDPRGGAGELFF; DNA: TGTGCCACCAGCAGAGATCCCCGGGGGGGCGCCGGGGAGCTGTTTTTT; J: TRBJ2-2; V: TRBV15; size: NA; D: TRBD2